This T cell receptor beta chain was identified during a study of cytomegalovirus exposure and HLA in healthy donors. The study, taken as a whole, reports: Later analysis revealed greater clonal expansion in HLA-associated TCR beta chains than in equally common others. Another analysis was done later, and it associated approximately 15,000 TCR beta sequences with HLA alleles at 0.05 false discovery rate. Despite most TCR sequences being rare, some public TCRs occurred in many donors. A link between a missense DCLRE1C variant and TCR beta V- and J-gene trimming emerged from a later analysis.

Looked up from germline, CDR1 is LNHDA and CDR2 is SQIVND (reference sequence). The CDR3 extends over 15 amino acids. The germline V and J ends were trimmed by 4 bases and 6 bases, with 16 bases remaining between them. Notes on this clone: Its antigen is currently unknown.

Researchers ran the PCR with 60 Vbeta and 13 Jbeta primers. The data were produced by immunoSEQ multiplex PCR, yet TCRdb's version contains in-frame clones alone and is incomplete. The repertoire has about 170,000 clones, roughly 81% of them found once; the top ten carry just over 2.5%. The sequenced material came from PBMCs. The sequence was collected from a man aged 30-40 years in good health and CMV-seropositive. The rearrangement links TRBV19 to TRBJ1-5; D ambiguous. CDR3 nucleotide sequence: TGTGCCAGTAGTACCGGACGGGAGGGCGGTCAGCCCCAGCATTTT. The encoded protein is CASSTGREGGQPQHF.